This T cell receptor (beta chain) is drawn from a study of identical twins. Study findings and constraints: Modeled out-of-frame TCR alpha sharing in monozygotic twins fell below observed levels.

MiXCR, applied by TCRdb to the 5' RACE reads, yields one record per CDR3 protein. The sample comprises 250,000 or so distinct CDR3 sequences, approximately 7% of which are singletons, and approximately 3.6% rests with the top ten. This clonotype was recorded at least ten times. Antigen unknown. This CDR3 region has 16 residues. Trimming removed 4 bases at V and 5 bases at J, with 21 bases between. Germline assignment: CDR1 SGHRS and CDR2 YFSETQ. This sample was also put to use in a study of yellow fever vaccine responses in identical twins.

The rearrangement uses TRBV5-1 and TRBJ2-5; D is ambiguous. This receptor was obtained from a woman aged 18-29 years in good health. The specimen sequenced was memory (CD45RO+) T cells sorted from blood. CDR3 loop: CASSKERPAAGETQYF. The DNA of the CDR3 is TGCGCCAGCAGCAAGGAACGGCCTGCGGCTGGTGAGACCCAGTACTTC.